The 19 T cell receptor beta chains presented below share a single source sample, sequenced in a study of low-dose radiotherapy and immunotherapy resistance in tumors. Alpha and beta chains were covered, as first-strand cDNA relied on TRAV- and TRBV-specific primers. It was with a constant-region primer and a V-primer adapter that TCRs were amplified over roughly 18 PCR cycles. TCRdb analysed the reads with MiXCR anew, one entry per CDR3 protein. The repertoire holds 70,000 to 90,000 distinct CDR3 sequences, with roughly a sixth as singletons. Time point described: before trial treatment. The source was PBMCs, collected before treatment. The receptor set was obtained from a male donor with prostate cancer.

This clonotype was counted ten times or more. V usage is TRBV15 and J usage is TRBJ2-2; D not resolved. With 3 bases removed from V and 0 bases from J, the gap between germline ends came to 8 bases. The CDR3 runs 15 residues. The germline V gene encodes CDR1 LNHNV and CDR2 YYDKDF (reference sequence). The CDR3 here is CATSRGRTNTGELFF. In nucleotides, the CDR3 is TGTGCCACCAGCAGGGGCAGGACGAACACCGGGGAGCTGTTTTTT.

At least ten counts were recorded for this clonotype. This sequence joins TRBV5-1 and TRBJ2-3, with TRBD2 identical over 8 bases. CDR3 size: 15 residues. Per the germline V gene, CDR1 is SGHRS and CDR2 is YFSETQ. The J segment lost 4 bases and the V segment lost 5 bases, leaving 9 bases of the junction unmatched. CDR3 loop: CASRSGTSYADTQYF. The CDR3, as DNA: TGCGCCAGCAGGTCCGGGACTAGTTATGCAGATACGCAGTATTTT.

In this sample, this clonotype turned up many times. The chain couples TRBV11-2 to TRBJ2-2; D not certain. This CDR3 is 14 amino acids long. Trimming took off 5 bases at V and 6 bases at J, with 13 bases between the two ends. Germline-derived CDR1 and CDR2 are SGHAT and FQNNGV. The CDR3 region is CASSTQVGSGELFF. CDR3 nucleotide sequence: TGTGCCAGCAGCACCCAGGTGGGGTCCGGGGAGCTGTTTTTT.

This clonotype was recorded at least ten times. The CDR3 loop reads CAWSPRGSYEQYF. As DNA, the CDR3 is TGTGCCTGGAGTCCCAGGGGGTCCTACGAGCAGTACTTC. The chain joins TRBV30 to TRBJ2-7; 7 positions agree with TRBD1. The CDR3 sequence is 13 residues long. Germline V gene lookup returns CDR1 GTSNPN and CDR2 SVGIG (reference sequence). The junction had 2 bases not matched to a gene; V was cut back by 2 bases and J by 1 base. Filled out from reference TRBV30 and TRBJ2-7, the complete variable domain reads SQTIHQWPATLVQPVGSPLSLECTVEGTSNPNLYWYRQAAGRGLQLLFYSVGIGQISSEVPQNLSASRPQDRQFILSSKKLLLSDSGFYLCAWSPRGSYEQYFGPGTRLTVT.

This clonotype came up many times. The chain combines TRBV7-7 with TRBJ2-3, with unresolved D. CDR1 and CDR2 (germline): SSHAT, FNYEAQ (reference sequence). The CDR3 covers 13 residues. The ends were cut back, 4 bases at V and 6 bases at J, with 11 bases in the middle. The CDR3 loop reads CASSSRLVDTQYF. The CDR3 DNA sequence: TGTGCCAGCAGCTCTAGACTGGTCGATACGCAGTATTTT.

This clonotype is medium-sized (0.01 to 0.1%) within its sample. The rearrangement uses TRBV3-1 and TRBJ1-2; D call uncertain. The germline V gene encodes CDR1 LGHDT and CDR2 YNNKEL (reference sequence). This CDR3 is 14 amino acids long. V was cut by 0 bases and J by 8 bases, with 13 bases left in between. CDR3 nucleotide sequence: TGTGCCAGCAGCCAAGAGGGGTACACGGACGGCTACACCTTC. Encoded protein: CASSQEGYTDGYTF.

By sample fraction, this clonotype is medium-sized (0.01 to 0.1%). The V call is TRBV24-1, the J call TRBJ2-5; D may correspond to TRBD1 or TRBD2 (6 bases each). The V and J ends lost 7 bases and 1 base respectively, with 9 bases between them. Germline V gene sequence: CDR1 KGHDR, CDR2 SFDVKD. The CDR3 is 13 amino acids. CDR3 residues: CATSRGPQETQYF. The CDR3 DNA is TGTGCCACCAGCCGGGGGCCCCAAGAGACCCAGTACTTC.

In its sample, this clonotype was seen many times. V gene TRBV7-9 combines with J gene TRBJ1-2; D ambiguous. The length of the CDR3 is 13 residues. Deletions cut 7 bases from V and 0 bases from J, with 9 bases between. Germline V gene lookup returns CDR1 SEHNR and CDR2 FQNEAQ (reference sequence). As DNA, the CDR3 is TGTGCCAGCACCAACCCAACTAACTATGGCTACACCTTC. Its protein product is CASTNPTNYGYTF.

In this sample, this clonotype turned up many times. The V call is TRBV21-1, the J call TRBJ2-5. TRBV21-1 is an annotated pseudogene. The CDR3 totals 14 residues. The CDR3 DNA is TGTGCCAGCAGCAAAGGTGCGTCTCAAGAGACCCAGTACTTC. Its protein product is CASSKGASQETQYF.

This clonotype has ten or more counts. The CDR3 sequence: CATSRERETQYF. As DNA, the CDR3 is TGTGCCACCAGCAGAGAACGAGAGACCCAGTACTTC. The chain employs TRBV15 and TRBJ2-5, with D uncertain. Germline CDR1 is LNHNV and CDR2 is YYDKDF (reference sequence). The V and J ends lost 0 bases and 4 bases respectively, with 3 bases between them. CDR3 length: 12 amino acids.

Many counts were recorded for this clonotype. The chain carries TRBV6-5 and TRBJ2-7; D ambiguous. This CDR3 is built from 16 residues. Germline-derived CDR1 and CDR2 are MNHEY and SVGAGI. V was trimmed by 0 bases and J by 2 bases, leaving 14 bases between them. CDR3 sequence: CASSYSFRIHTYEQYF. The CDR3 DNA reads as TGTGCCAGCAGTTACTCGTTCCGGATCCATACCTACGAGCAGTACTTC.

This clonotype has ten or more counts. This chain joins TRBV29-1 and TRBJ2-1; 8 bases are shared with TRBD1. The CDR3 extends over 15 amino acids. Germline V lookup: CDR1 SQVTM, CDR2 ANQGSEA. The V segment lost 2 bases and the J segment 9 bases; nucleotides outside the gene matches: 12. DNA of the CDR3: TGCAGCGTTGAATTGTTGGGACAGGCTTACGGTGAGCAGTTCTTC. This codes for CSVELLGQAYGEQFF.

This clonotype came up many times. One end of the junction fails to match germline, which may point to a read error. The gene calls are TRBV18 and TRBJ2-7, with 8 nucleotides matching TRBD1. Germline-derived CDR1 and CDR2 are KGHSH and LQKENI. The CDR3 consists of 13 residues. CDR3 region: CASSPGDRTGLHF. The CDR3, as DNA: TGTGCCAGCTCACCAGGGGACAGGACAGGATTACACTTC.

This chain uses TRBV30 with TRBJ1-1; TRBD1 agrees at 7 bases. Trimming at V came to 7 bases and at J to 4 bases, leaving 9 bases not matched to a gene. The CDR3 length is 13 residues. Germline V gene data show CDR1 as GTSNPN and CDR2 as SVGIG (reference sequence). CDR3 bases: TGTGCCTCGACAGGGTTCGAGGGCACTGAAGCTTTCTTT. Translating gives CASTGFEGTEAFF.

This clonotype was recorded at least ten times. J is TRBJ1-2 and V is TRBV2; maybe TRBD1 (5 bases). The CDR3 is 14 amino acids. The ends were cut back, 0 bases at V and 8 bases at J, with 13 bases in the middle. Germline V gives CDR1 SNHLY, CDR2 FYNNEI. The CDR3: CASSEARQGGGYTF. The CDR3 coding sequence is TGTGCCAGCAGTGAAGCGCGGCAGGGTGGCGGCTACACCTTC.

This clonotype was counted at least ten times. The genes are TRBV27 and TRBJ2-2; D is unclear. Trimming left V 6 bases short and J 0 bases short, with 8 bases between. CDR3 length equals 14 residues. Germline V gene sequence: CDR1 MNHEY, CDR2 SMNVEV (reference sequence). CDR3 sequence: CASSPTANTGELFF. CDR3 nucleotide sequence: TGTGCCAGCAGCCCGACGGCGAACACCGGGGAGCTGTTTTTT.

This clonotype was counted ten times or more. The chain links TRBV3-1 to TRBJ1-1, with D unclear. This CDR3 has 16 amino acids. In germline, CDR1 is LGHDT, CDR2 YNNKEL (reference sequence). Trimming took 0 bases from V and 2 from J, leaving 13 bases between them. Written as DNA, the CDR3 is TGTGCCAGCAGCCAAGAACGAGGCCGGACCAACACTGAAGCTTTCTTT. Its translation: CASSQERGRTNTEAFF.

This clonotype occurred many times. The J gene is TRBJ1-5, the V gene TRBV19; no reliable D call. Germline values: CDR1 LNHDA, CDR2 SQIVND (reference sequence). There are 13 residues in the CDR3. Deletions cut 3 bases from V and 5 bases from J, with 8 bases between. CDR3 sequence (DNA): TGTGCCAGTAGTATCCTACTTGATCAGCCCCAGCATTTT. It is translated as CASSILLDQPQHF.

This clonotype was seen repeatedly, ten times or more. The DNA for the CDR3 is TGTGCCAGCAGATCACAGGGGATCCGGGAGCTGTTTTTT. Amino acid sequence: CASRSQGIRELFF. This chain joins TRBV2 and TRBJ2-2; 7 bases are shared with TRBD1. J lost 9 bases, V lost 6 bases, and 7 bases had no gene match. This CDR3 contains 13 residues. Germline V gene data show CDR1 as SNHLY and CDR2 as FYNNEI.